The 27 T cell receptor beta chains given below trace back to one sample, sequenced in a study of T cells in Graves' hyperthyroidism and ophthalmopathy. RNA transcripts were the template for amplifying TCR beta CDR3 regions. During a first-round RT-PCR of the TCR CDR3, the HTBI primer set was used. TCRdb used MiXCR to reprocess the multiplex PCR reads, holding one entry per CDR3 protein. Counted here are hundreds of thousands of distinct CDR3 sequences, about a sixth occurring once; the ten biggest clones make up almost 8%. The sequencing sample was made of blood. These receptors all come from a woman aged 18-30 years with Graves' hyperthyroidism.

This clonotype came up many times. This CDR3 is CSAVNRAGETDTQYF. The CDR3 bases are TGCAGTGCTGTCAACCGGGCGGGAGAAACAGATACGCAGTATTTT. The chain couples TRBV20-1 to TRBJ2-3, with 7 bases fitting TRBD2. Germline V gene data show CDR1 as DFQATT and CDR2 as SNEGSKA (reference sequence). V was clipped by 5 bases and J by 3 bases; unmatched bases: 11. This CDR3 spans 15 amino acids.

This clonotype was seen ten or more times. The chain joins TRBV7-8 to TRBJ2-5, with 11 bases that match TRBD2. CDR3 size: 19 residues. Per germline, CDR1 SGHVS and CDR2 FQNEAQ. V shed 6 bases and J 4 bases; nucleotides not matched to a gene: 19. The CDR3 protein is CASRRTGTLAGGRGETQYF. CDR3 coding DNA: TGTGCCAGCAGACGGACCGGGACCCTAGCGGGGGGACGAGGAGAGACCCAGTACTTC.

Concerning this clonotype: A junction end diverges from the germline sequence, so it may reflect a read error. The V gene is TRBV6-1, the J gene TRBJ2-3, with 11 bases lining up with TRBD2. Germline V gene data show CDR1 as MNHNS and CDR2 as SASEGT. CDR3 length: 15 amino acids. The CDR3 here is CAGSQLAGGTDTQYF. For the CDR3, the DNA is TGTGCCGGCAGTCAACTAGCGGGAGGCACAGATACGCAGTATTTT.

With respect to this clonotype: A much larger clone lies a single base off, so this may be a read error. V gene TRBV6-1 combines with J gene TRBJ1-5; tentative D call: TRBD1 (5 bases). Germline CDR1 and CDR2: MNHNS and SASEGT. The CDR3 extends over 15 amino acids. CDR3 bases: TGTGTCAGTTTTTCAGGGCGGTTCGGTAATCAGCCCCAGCATTTT. Protein product: CVSFSGRFGNQPQHF.

This clonotype was seen repeatedly, ten times or more. The V and J genes are TRBV20-1 and TRBJ2-1, with D perhaps TRBD1 or TRBD2 (5 bases each). The CDR3 contains 8 residues. Trimming left V 6 bases short and J 14 bases short, with 8 bases between. CDR1 is DFQATT and CDR2 is SNEGSKA in the germline V gene (reference sequence). The CDR3 here is CSAMGEFF. CDR3 sequence (DNA): TGCAGTGCGATGGGGGAGTTCTTC.

This clonotype was seen a handful of times. The chain links TRBV5-1 to TRBJ2-7; D is ambiguous. The V gene's germline CDR1 is SGHRS and CDR2 YFSETQ. The CDR3 is made up of 14 amino acids. V shed 0 bases and J shed 2 bases, with 9 bases lying between them. Here the CDR3 reads CASSLAGPPYEQYF. The CDR3 DNA is TGCGCCAGCAGCTTGGCCGGCCCCCCCTACGAGCAGTACTTC.

Many counts were recorded for this clonotype. This chain connects TRBV11-3 to TRBJ2-2; 9 positions match TRBD2. Trimming at V came to 6 bases and at J to 2 bases, leaving 4 bases not matched to a gene. This CDR3 contains 15 residues. From germline, CDR1 is SGHNT and CDR2 YENEEA. The CDR3 reads CASRTSGPNTGELFF. CDR3 DNA: TGTGCCAGCAGGACTAGCGGACCCAACACCGGGGAGCTGTTTTTT.

This clonotype was detected a few times. The J gene is TRBJ2-2, the V gene TRBV2; D gene unclear. Deletions cut 8 bases from V and 2 bases from J, with 12 bases between. The CDR3 contains 14 residues. Germline CDR1 SNHLY, CDR2 FYNNEI. The CDR3 DNA reads as TGTGCCAGCTGCCCTCAGCGAAACACCGGGGAGCTGTTTTTT. Translating gives CASCPQRNTGELFF.

This clonotype has at least ten counts. The chain carries TRBV7-2 and TRBJ2-3; 10 bases line up with TRBD1. Germline CDR1 SGHTA, CDR2 FQGNSA. Trimming at V came to 5 bases and at J to 1 base, leaving 0 bases not matched to a gene. The CDR3 contains 14 residues. Written as DNA, the CDR3 is TGTGCCAGCAGCGGACAGGGGGGCACAGATACGCAGTATTTT. Translating it yields CASSGQGGTDTQYF.

This clonotype was observed at least ten times. This chain's CDR3 is CASSQGTSGVRQETQYF. The CDR3 DNA sequence: TGCGCCAGCAGCCAAGGGACTAGCGGGGTCAGGCAAGAGACCCAGTACTTC. The V gene is TRBV4-1, the J gene TRBJ2-5; 12 bases align to TRBD2. After removal of 1 base from V and 2 bases from J, the junction contained 5 bases not matched to a gene. CDR3 length: 17 amino acids. Germline V gives CDR1 MGHRA, CDR2 YSYEKL.

There are many counts of this clonotype. This sequence joins TRBV6-1 and TRBJ1-4; D perhaps matches TRBD1 (5 bases). CDR1 is MNHNS, CDR2 SASEGT, per germline. This CDR3 has 14 residues. The V and J ends lost 4 bases and 4 bases respectively, with 10 bases between them. CDR3 nucleotides: TGTGCCAGCAGTGTTAGGGGAGTTAATGAAAAACTGTTTTTT. Amino acid sequence: CASSVRGVNEKLFF.

This clonotype was observed many times. The chain couples TRBV12-3 or TRBV12-4 to TRBJ1-5, with D tentatively TRBD1 (6 bases). The V end lost 7 bases, the J end lost 7 bases, and 17 bases lay between the germline ends. The CDR3 is made up of 14 amino acids. CDR3 in DNA: TGTGCCAGCACCCTCGGGGGGGCCGGGCAGCCCCAGCATTTT. Amino acids: CASTLGGAGQPQHF.

This clonotype appeared many times. The genes are TRBV3-1 and TRBJ2-7, with 10 bases lining up with TRBD2. Germline V gene lookup returns CDR1 LGHDT and CDR2 YNNKEL (reference sequence). V lost 1 base and J lost 4; bases outside the gene matches: 4. CDR3 size: 15 residues. CDR3 bases: TGTGCCAGCAGCCAAGCGCTAGCGGGAGCTTACGAGCAGTACTTC. Its protein is CASSQALAGAYEQYF.

On this clonotype: The junction differs from germline at one of its ends, possibly a read error. The chain couples TRBV12-3 or TRBV12-4 to TRBJ2-3; 9 nucleotides line up with TRBD1. The CDR3 runs to 12 residues. The CDR3 region is CASRDRGDMQYF. As DNA, the CDR3 is TGTGCCAGCAGGGACAGGGGCGATATGCAGTATTTT.

This clonotype was seen ten or more times. The rearrangement links TRBV7-3 to TRBJ2-4, with D perhaps TRBD1 or TRBD2 (6 bases each). V was cut by 2 bases and J by 0 bases, with 14 bases left in between. The CDR3 contains 17 residues. CDR1 and CDR2 (germline): SGHTA, FQGTGA. The CDR3 region is CASSLFPGAGAKNIQYF. DNA of the CDR3: TGTGCCAGCAGCTTATTCCCGGGGGCTGGAGCCAAAAACATTCAGTACTTC.

This chain joins TRBV29-1 and TRBJ1-2, with D perhaps matching TRBD1 (6 bases). CDR1 and CDR2 (germline): SQVTM, ANQGSEA. The CDR3 runs 12 residues. V was shortened by 5 bases and J by 1 base, with 8 bases between the two germline ends. DNA for the CDR3: TGCAGCGTTAAACAGGGTAACTATGGCTACACCTTC. This sequence encodes CSVKQGNYGYTF.

This clonotype showed up many times. The CDR3 is CASSWRGNGDKNIQYF. CDR3 DNA sequence: TGTGCCAGCAGCTGGAGAGGTAACGGTGACAAAAACATTCAGTACTTC. The rearrangement joins TRBV11-2 to TRBJ2-4; D is unresolved. This CDR3 has 16 amino acids. Germline V lookup: CDR1 SGHAT, CDR2 FQNNGV. V shed 4 bases and J shed 3 bases, with 16 bases lying between them.

This clonotype occurred a few times. This sequence joins TRBV24-1 and TRBJ2-4; D ambiguous. The germline CDR1 and CDR2 sequences are KGHDR and SFDVKD. CDR3 length: 17 amino acids. The V gene lost 1 base and the J gene lost 1 base, with 13 bases spanning the gap. The CDR3 DNA follows: TGTGCCACCAGTGATTTCGTGTTCTATGGGGCCAAAAACATTCAGTACTTC. This codes for CATSDFVFYGAKNIQYF.

The J gene is TRBJ2-1, the V gene TRBV24-1; TRBD2 aligns across 7 bases. The V segment lost 1 base and the J segment 10 bases; nucleotides outside the gene matches: 9. The length of the CDR3 is 15 residues. From germline, CDR1 is KGHDR and CDR2 SFDVKD. The DNA of the CDR3 is TGTGCCACCAGTGATTTAGGAGTGGGAGCGGGGGAGCAGTTCTTC. This translates into CATSDLGVGAGEQFF.

The chain links TRBV10-3 to TRBJ1-5; no clear D. Germline V gene lookup returns CDR1 ENHRY and CDR2 SYGVKD. The CDR3 consists of 10 residues. V dropped 6 bases and J dropped 7 bases, with 4 bases sitting between them. This CDR3 reads CAIRGQPQHF. CDR3 DNA sequence: TGTGCCATCAGAGGGCAGCCCCAGCATTTT.

This clonotype was seen ten or more times. The rearrangement uses TRBV5-8 and TRBJ2-3; D unclear. CDR1 is SGHTS, CDR2 YDEGEE, per germline. V was shortened by 0 bases and J by 1 base, with 9 bases between the two germline ends. The CDR3 sequence is 15 residues long. The CDR3 region has the DNA TGTGCCAGCAGCTTGGCCCTTACTGGCACAGATACGCAGTATTTT. This translates into CASSLALTGTDTQYF.

This clonotype was counted ten times or more. One end of the junction does not line up with germline, which may come from a read error. The chain combines TRBV7-3 with TRBJ1-1; possible D gene TRBD1, 6 bases. The CDR3 is made up of 14 amino acids. The V gene's germline CDR1 is SGHTA and CDR2 FQGTGA. The CDR3 DNA is TGTGCCAGCAGCATAACAGGGCCGAGCACTGAAGCTTTCTTT. Translating it yields CASSITGPSTEAFF.

The V gene is TRBV10-3, the J gene TRBJ2-1, with TRBD2 matching 8 bases. The CDR3 loop spans 15 amino acids. After removal of 5 bases from V and 7 bases from J, the junction contained 10 bases not matched to a gene. Per germline, CDR1 ENHRY and CDR2 SYGVKD. The CDR3 loop is CAISPAGVGRNEQFF. In nucleotides, the CDR3 is TGTGCCATCAGTCCAGCGGGAGTGGGTCGGAATGAGCAGTTCTTC.

This clonotype was detected a few times. Germline is not matched at one junction end, which may reflect a read error. CDR3 region: CASSLAGTEMAYNSPLHF. CDR3 nucleotides: TGTGCTAGCAGCTTAGCCGGAACAGAGATGGCCTATAATTCACCCCTCCACTTT. The chain uses TRBV7-7 and TRBJ1-6; no firm D call. CDR3 length: 18 residues. The germline V gene encodes CDR1 SSHAT and CDR2 FNYEAQ (reference sequence).

Comment on this clonotype: Being one base from a much bigger clone, this may be a read error. The V call is TRBV5-6, the J call TRBJ1-1; TRBD1 is a possible D gene (6 bases). Trimming removed 4 bases from V and 2 bases from J, with 18 bases in between. The V gene's germline CDR1 is SGHDT and CDR2 YYEEEE. The CDR3 loop spans 16 amino acids. The CDR3 sequence is CASSIPWGRANTEAFF. CDR3 coding DNA: TGTGCCAGCAGCATCCCCTGGGGGCGGGCTAACACTGAAGCTTTCTTT.

In its sample, this clonotype was seen many times. The DNA for the CDR3 is TGCAGCGTTGAAGTCAGGGGATTCTCTGGCTACACCTTC. Translating gives CSVEVRGFSGYTF. The chain carries TRBV29-1 and TRBJ1-2; tentative D call: TRBD1 (6 bases). The germline V gene has CDR1 SQVTM and CDR2 ANQGSEA. The CDR3 runs 13 residues. Deletions cut 1 base from V and 7 bases from J, with 13 bases between.

This clonotype was recorded a few times. The chain is built from TRBV19 and TRBJ1-5, with 7 nucleotides matching TRBD1. The CDR3 contains 17 residues. The germline CDR1 and CDR2 sequences are LNHDA and SQIVND (reference sequence). V lost 0 bases and J lost 1; bases outside the gene matches: 6. The CDR3 loop is CASSIDWTGRSNQPQHF. The CDR3 nucleotides are TGTGCCAGTAGTATAGACTGGACAGGTCGAAGCAATCAGCCCCAGCATTTT.